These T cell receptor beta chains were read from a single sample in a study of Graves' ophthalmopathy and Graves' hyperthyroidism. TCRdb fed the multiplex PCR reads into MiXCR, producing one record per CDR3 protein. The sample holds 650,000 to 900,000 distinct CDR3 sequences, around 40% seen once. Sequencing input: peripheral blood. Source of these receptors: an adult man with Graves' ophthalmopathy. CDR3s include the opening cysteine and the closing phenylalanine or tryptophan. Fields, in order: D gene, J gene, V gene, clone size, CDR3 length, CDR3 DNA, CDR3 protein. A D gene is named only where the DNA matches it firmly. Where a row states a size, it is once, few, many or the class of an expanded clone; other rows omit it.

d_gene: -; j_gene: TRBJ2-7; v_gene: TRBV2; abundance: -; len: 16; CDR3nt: TGTGCCAGCGCCCAGGAGGTTAACTATGGCTCCTACGAGCAGTACTTC; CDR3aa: CASAQEVNYGSYEQYF
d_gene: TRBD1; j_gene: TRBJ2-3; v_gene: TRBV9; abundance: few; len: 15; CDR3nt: TGTGCCAGCAGCGTAGTAGGGACAGTGGCAGATACGCAGTATTTT; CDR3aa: CASSVVGTVADTQYF
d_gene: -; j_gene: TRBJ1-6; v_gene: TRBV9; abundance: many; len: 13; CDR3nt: TGTGCCAGCGGGGGCCAGGGCCTGACACCCCTCCACTTT; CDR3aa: CASGGQGLTPLHF
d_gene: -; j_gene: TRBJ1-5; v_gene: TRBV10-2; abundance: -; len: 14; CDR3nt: TGTGCCAGCAGTCAACAGGATAGCAATCAGCCCCACCATTTT; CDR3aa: CASSQQDSNQPHHF
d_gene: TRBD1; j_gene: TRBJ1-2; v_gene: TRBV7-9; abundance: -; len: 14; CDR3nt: TGTGCCAGCAGCGCCTCCGGGACAGGGGATGGCTACACCTTC; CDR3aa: CASSASGTGDGYTF
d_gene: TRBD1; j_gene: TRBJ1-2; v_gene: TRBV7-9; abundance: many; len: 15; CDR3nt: TGTGCCAGCAGCGGTGGACCGACAGGGGGAAGTGGCTACACCTTC; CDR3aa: CASSGGPTGGSGYTF
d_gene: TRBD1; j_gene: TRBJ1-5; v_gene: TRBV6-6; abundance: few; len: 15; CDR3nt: TGTGCCAGCACTCCCCCCCGACAGGGTAATCAGCCCCAGCATTTT; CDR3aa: CASTPPRQGNQPQHF
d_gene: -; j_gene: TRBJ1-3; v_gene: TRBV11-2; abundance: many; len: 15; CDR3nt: TGTGCCAGCAGCTTAGATGCAGGGTTCGGAAACACCATATATTTT; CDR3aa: CASSLDAGFGNTIYF
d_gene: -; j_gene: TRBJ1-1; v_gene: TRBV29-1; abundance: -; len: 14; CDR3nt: TGCAGGTATGCGGGACGGGCAATGAACACTGAAGCTTTCTTT; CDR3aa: CRYAGRAMNTEAFF
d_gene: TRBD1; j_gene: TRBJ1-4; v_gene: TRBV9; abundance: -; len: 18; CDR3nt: TGTGCCAGCAGCGAGGGGACAGGGGAACGTGCAACTAATGAAAAACTGTTTTTT; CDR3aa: CASSEGTGERATNEKLFF
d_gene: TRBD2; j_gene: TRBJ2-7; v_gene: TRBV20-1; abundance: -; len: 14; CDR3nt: TGCAGTGCTAGGGGGCACGGGACTAGCAACGAGCAGTACTTC; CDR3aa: CSARGHGTSNEQYF
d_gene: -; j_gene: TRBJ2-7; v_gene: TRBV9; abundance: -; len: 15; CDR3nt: TGTGCCAGCAGCCAAATTCAGGCAGTAAGCTACGAGCAGTACTTC; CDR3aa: CASSQIQAVSYEQYF
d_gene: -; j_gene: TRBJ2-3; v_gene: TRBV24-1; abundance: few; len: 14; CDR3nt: TGTGCCACCAGTGCAAGGTACTACACAGATACGCAGTATTTT; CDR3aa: CATSARYYTDTQYF
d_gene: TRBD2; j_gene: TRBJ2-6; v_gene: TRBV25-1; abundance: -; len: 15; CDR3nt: TGTGCCAGCATCCAGACTAGCGGGGGGGCCAACGTCCTGACTTTC; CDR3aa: CASIQTSGGANVLTF
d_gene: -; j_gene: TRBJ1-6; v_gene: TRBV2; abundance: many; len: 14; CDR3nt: TGTGCCAGCAGAGCCGGGACGGGAAATTCACCCCTCCACTTT; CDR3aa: CASRAGTGNSPLHF
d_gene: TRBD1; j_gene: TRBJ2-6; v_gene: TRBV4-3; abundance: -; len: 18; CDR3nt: TGCGCCAGCAGCCAGGGTTGGGACAGGGTGATTGGGGCCAACGTCCTGACTTTC; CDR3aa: CASSQGWDRVIGANVLTF
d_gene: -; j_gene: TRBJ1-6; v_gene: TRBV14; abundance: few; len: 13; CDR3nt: TGTGCCAGCAGTCGGAAAGGGGGGTCACCCCTCCACTTT; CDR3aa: CASSRKGGSPLHF
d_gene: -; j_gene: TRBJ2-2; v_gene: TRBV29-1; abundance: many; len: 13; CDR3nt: TGCAGCGTTGCGACAGGAAACACCGGGGAGCTGTTTTTT; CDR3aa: CSVATGNTGELFF
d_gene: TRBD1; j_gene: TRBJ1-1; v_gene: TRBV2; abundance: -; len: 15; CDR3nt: TGTGCCAGCAGGGGGGACAGGGGAGGTGCCACTGAAGCTTTCTTT; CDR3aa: CASRGDRGGATEAFF
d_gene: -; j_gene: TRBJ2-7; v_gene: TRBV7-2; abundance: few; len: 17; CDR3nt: TGTGCCAGCAGCTTTTTCGGCCCGACAGGTGGCTCCTACGAGCAGTACTTC; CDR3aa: CASSFFGPTGGSYEQYF
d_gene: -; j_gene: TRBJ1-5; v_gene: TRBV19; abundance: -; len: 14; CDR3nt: TGTGCCAGTAAACCGATGGTCAGCAATCAGCCCCAGCATTTT; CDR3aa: CASKPMVSNQPQHF
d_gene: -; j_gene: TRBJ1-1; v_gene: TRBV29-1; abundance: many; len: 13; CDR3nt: TGCAGCGTTGAAGACACAGGAGACACTGAAGCTTTCTTT; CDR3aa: CSVEDTGDTEAFF
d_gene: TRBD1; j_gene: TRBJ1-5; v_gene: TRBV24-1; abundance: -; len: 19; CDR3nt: TGTGCCACCAGTTACGCTAAGAGGACAGGGGGCGCGAGTGGTCAGCCCCAGCATTTT; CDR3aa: CATSYAKRTGGASGQPQHF
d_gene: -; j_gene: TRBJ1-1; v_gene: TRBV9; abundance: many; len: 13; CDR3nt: TGTGCCAGCAGCGTATGGGGAGGAGGGGAAGCTTTCTTT; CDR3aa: CASSVWGGGEAFF
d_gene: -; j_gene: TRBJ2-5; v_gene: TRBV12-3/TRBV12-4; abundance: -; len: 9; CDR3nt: TGTGCCAGACAGGAGACCCAGTACTTC; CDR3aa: CARQETQYF
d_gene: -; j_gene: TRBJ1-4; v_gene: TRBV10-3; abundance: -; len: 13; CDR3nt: TGTGCCATCAGTTACGTGGAAAATGAAAAACTGTTTTTT; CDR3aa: CAISYVENEKLFF
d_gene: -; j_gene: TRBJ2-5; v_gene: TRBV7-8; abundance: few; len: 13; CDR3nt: TGTGCCAGCTCCAACGGAAACGGGGAGACCCAGTACTTC; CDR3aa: CASSNGNGETQYF
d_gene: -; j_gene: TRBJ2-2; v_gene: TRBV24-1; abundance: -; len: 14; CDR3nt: TGTGCCACCAGTGATCCGAGGAAATCCGGGGAGCTGTTTTTT; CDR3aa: CATSDPRKSGELFF
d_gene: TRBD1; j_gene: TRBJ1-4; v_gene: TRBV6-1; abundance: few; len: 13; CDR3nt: TGTGCCAGCAGGGACAGGGTCTACGAAAAACTGTTTTTT; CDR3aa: CASRDRVYEKLFF
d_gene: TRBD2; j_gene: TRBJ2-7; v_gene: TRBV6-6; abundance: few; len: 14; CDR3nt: TGTGCCGGCAGTAGTACTAGCGTCTCCTACGAGCAGTACTTC; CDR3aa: CAGSSTSVSYEQYF
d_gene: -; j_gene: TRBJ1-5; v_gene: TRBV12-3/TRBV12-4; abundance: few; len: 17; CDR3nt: TGTGCCAGCAGTAATCAACAACAGGGAATTAGCAATCAGCCCCAGCATTTT; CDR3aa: CASSNQQQGISNQPQHF
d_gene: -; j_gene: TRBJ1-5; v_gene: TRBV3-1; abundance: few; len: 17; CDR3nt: TGTGCCAGCAGCCAAGATCCGTATGTCAGGGACAATCAGCCCCAGCATTTT; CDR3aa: CASSQDPYVRDNQPQHF
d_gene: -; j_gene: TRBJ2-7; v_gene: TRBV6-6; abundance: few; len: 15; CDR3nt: TGTGCCAGCAGTTACATCCAGCGCGACTCCTACGAGCAGTACTTC; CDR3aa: CASSYIQRDSYEQYF
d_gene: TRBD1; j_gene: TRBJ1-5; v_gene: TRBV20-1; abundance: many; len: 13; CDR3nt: TGCAGTGCTATACAGGGGGACGGTCAGCCCCAGCATTTT; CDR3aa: CSAIQGDGQPQHF
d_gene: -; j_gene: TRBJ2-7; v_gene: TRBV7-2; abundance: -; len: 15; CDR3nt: TGTGCCAGCAGCTTGGCTGGGACACCCAACTACGGAAAGTACTTC; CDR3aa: CASSLAGTPNYGKYF
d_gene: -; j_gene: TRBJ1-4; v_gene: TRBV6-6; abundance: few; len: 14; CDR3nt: TGTGCCAGCAGTTACGGGGTAGGAGGAGAAAAACTGTTTTTT; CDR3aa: CASSYGVGGEKLFF
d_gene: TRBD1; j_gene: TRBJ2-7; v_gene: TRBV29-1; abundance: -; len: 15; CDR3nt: TGCAGCGTTGACGAGGCGGGACAGGGGTTGTACGAGCAGTACTTC; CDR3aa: CSVDEAGQGLYEQYF